The present T cell receptor (beta chain) was sequenced within a study of immune cell composition in non-small cell lung cancer. The CDR3 runs to 15 residues. The V end was cut by 6 bases, the J end by 4 bases, with 16 bases between. The V gene's germline CDR1 is LNHDA and CDR2 SQIVND (reference sequence). The normal lung sample lay at least 3 cm, and maximally far, from the tumour. This clone was seen a few times. Its antigen is undetermined. Sequenced by immunoSEQ multiplex PCR; TCRdb stores in-frame clones only, minus some. This sample has 15,000 or so clones; about 80% occur once, and the top ten carry 9.8%. Notes on the study in general: Adenocarcinomas with higher top tumour-associated clone frequency had more reactive TILs.

The same sample was also studied in work on CD4 T cells in lung cancer. That paper notes: Tumor and non-adjacent lung came from curative-intent resections for stage I-III non-small cell lung cancer.

Sample: non-adjacent lung tissue. The chain employs TRBV19 and TRBJ2-1; a weak D match, TRBD2 (5 bases). The sequence came from a human donor with non-small cell lung cancer. CDR3 residues: CASSPNLRGYNEQFF. DNA of the CDR3: TGTGCCAGTAGCCCCAATTTACGCGGGTACAATGAGCAGTTCTTC.